The subject of this entry is one T cell receptor (beta chain). Its antigen remains unidentified. This sample is drawn from a study of identifying expanded T cells in peripheral blood. Study-wide points: Over approximately two and four weeks, about 17 and 20 clones changed, versus more than 1 between replicates. Approximately two-week clone count variance significantly increased as total template count grew.

Healthy donors had no documented immune events, such as infections, while sampled. There are 19 residues in the CDR3. The germline gives CDR1 LGHNT, CDR2 FRNRAP. Unmatched junction bases numbered 24, after V lost 4 bases and J lost 10 bases. Here immunoSEQ multiplex PCR was the method, and the copy in TCRdb shows in-frame clones only, minus some. The sample shows roughly 120,000 clones, about 88% of them seen only once. The sequenced sample consisted of blood. The clonotype originates from a person between 18 and 75 years old in good health. V and J are TRBV12-5 and TRBJ2-1, with TRBD2 matching over 8 bases. The CDR3 nucleotides read TGTGCTAGTGGTTCGGCGAGGGTGAATGCGGGGGGTTCCGAGGAGGAGCAGTTCTTC. This encodes CASGSARVNAGGSEEEQFF.